This entry concerns a single T cell receptor (beta chain). The data are from a study of T-cell reconstitution after alpha-beta-depleted transplantation in children. The CDR3 consists of 20 residues. J was trimmed by 4 bases and V by 6 bases; bases with no gene match: 24. Germline V gene lookup returns CDR1 SGHVT and CDR2 SQSDAQ. Unique molecular identifiers were used in preparing the TCRbeta library. MiXCR, run by TCRdb on the PCR reads, gives a single entry per CDR3 protein. The sample shows about 830,000 distinct CDR3 sequences, around 17% of them seen only once. This chain joins TRBV7-4 and TRBJ2-1, with 7 bases lining up with TRBD2. Specimen: PBMCs, mostly from graft donor cells, collected 360 days after TCRalphabeta/CD19-depleted stem cell transplant. The sequence was collected from a male patient between 5 and 17 years old who had a stem cell transplant for acute lymphoblastic leukemia, so the T cells may come from the graft donor. DNA for the CDR3: TGTGCCAGCAGAGGGCGGCAGGGTGATCGGCGGCTAGCGGAGTACAATGAGCAGTTCTTC. This gives the protein CASRGRQGDRRLAEYNEQFF.